The present T cell receptor (beta chain) was sequenced within a study of control samples from healthy donors and cancer patients. The V and J ends lost 3 bases and 2 bases respectively, with 8 bases between them. Germline V gene lookup returns CDR1 KGHSH and CDR2 LQKENI. The CDR3 extends over 13 amino acids. Sequencing used immunoSEQ multiplex PCR; TCRdb keeps in-frame clones, though not all of them. The sample lists approximately 190,000 clones, about 90% seen once, with about 1.7% in the top ten. The TCR originated in a man under 40 in good health. Sequenced: blood. The chain combines TRBV18 with TRBJ2-7; D is undetermined. The chain's CDR3 is CASSPGRTYEQYF. As DNA, the CDR3 is TGTGCCAGCTCACCCGGACGCACCTACGAGCAGTACTTC.